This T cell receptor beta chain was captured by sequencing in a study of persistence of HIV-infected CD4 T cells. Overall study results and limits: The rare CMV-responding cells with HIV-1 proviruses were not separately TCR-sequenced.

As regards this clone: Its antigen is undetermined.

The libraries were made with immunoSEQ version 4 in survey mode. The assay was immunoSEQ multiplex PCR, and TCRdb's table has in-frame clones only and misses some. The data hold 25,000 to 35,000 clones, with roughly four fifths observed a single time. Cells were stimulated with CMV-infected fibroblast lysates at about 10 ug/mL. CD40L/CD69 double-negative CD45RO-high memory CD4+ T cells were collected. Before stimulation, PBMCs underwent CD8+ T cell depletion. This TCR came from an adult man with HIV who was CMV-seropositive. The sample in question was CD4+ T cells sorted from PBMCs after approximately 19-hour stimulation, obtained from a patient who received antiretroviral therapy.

The CDR3 DNA reads as TGTGCCAGCAGGCCTAGCGGGGGCGGCACAGATACGCAGTATTTT. This codes for CASRPSGGGTDTQYF. The rearrangement joins TRBV6-5 to TRBJ2-3, with 10 positions matching TRBD2. CDR3 length: 15 amino acids. V was clipped by 6 bases and J by 1 base; unmatched bases: 4. Germline CDR1 reads MNHEY; CDR2 reads SVGAGI.